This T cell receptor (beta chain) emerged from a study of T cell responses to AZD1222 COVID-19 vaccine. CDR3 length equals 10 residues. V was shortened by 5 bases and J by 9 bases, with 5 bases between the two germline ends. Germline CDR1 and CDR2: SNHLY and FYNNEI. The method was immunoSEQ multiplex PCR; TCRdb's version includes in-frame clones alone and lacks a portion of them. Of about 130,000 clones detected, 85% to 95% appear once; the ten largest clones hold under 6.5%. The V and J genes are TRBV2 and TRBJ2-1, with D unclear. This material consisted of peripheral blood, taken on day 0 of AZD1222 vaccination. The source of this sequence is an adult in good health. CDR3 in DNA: TGTGCCAGCAGTTACGTTGAGCAGTTCTTC. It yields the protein CASSYVEQFF.